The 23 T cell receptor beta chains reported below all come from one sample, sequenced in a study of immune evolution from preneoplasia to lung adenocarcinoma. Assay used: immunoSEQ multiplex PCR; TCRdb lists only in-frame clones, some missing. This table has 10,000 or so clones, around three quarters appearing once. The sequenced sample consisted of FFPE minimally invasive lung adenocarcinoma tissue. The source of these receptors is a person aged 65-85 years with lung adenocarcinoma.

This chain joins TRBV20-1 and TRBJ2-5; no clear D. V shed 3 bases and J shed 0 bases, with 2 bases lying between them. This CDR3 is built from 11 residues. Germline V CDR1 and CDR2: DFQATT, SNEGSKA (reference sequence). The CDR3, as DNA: TGCAGTGCTAGGGACCAAGAGACCCAGTACTTC. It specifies CSARDQETQYF.

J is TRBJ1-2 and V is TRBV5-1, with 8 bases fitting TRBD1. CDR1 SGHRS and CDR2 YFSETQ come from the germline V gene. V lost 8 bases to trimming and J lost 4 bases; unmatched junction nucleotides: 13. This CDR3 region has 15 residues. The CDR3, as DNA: TGCGCCAGTTTTTCAGGGGGCGAAGGGGGCTATGGCTACACCTTC. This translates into CASFSGGEGGYGYTF.

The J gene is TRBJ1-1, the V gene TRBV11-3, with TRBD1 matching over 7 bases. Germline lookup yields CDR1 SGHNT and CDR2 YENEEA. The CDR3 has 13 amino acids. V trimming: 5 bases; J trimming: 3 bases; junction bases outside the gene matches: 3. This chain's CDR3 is CASSRQGDTEAFF. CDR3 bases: TGTGCCAGCAGCCGACAGGGAGACACTGAAGCTTTCTTT.

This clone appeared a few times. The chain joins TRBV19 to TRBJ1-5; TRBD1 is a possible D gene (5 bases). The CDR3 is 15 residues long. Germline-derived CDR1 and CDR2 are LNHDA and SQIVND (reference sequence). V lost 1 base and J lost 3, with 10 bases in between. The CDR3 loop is CASSIAAGYNQPQHF. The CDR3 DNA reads TGTGCCAGTAGTATAGCGGCAGGGTACAATCAGCCCCAGCATTTT.

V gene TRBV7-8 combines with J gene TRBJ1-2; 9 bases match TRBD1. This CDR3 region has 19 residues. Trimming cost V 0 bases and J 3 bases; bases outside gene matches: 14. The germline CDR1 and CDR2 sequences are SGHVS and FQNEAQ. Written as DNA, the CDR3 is TGTGCCAGCAGCTTAGCTAAGGTTGACAGGGGGGTCTTCGACTATGGCTACACCTTC. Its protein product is CASSLAKVDRGVFDYGYTF.

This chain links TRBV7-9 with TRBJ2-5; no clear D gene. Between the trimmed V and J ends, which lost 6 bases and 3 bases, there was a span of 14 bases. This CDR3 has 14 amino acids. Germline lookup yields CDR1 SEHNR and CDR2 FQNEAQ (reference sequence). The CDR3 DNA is TGTGCCAGCAGTCTCGACCTGAAAAAAGAGACCCAGTACTTC. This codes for CASSLDLKKETQYF.

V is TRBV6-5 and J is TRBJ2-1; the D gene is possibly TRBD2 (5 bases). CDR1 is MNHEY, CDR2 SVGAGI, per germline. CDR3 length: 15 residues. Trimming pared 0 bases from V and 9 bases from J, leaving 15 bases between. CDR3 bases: TGTGCCAGCAGTTACTCGATTTTAGGGAGCAGTGAGCAGTTCTTC. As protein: CASSYSILGSSEQFF.

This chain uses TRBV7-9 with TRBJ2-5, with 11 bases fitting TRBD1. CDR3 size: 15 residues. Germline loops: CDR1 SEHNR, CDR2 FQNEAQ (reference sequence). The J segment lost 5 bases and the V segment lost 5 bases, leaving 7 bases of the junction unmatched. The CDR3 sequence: CASSQRTGGVETQYF. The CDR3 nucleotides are TGTGCCAGCAGCCAAAGGACAGGGGGCGTGGAGACCCAGTACTTC.

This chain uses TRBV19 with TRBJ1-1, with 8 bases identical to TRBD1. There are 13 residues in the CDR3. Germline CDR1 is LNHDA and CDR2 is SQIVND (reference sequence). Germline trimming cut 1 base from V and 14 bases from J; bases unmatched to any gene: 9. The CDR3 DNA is TGTGCCAGTAGTATAGTTGGGACAGGCGATTTCTTCTTT. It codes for CASSIVGTGDFFF.

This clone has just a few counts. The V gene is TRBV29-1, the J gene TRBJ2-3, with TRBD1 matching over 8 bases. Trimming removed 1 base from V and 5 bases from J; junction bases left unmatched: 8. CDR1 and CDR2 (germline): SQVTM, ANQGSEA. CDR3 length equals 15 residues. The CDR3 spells CSVEVRGRGRDTQYF. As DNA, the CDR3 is TGCAGCGTTGAAGTGAGGGGCAGGGGGCGAGATACGCAGTATTTT.

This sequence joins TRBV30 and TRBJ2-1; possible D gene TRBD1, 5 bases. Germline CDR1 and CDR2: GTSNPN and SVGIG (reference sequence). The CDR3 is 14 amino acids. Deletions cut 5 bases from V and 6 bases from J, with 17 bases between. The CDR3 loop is CAWGRSGSGNEQFF. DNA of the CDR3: TGTGCCTGGGGGCGGTCAGGGTCGGGCAATGAGCAGTTCTTC. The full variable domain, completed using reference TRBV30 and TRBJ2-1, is SQTIHQWPATLVQPVGSPLSLECTVEGTSNPNLYWYRQAAGRGLQLLFYSVGIGQISSEVPQNLSASRPQDRQFILSSKKLLLSDSGFYLCAWGRSGSGNEQFFGPGTRLTVL.

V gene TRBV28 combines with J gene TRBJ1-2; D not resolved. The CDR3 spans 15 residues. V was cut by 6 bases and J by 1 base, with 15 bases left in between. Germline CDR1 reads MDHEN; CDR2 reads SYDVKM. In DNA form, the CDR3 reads TGTGCCAGCAGCCTCGGGCAGGTACTTAACTATGGCTACACCTTC. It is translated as CASSLGQVLNYGYTF.

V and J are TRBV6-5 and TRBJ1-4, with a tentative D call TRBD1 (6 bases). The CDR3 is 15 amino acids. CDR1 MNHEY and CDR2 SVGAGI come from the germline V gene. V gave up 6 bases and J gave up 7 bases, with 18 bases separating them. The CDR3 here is CASRPKGEVGEKLFF. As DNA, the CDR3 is TGTGCCAGCAGGCCCAAGGGGGAGGTCGGTGAAAAACTGTTTTTT.

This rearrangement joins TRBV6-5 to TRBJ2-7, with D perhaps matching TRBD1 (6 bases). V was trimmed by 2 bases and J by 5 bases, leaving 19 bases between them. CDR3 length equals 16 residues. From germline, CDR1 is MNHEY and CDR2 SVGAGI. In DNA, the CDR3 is TGTGCCAGCAGTTACGATTCGCGGCAGGGGAACCACGAGCAGTACTTC. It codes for CASSYDSRQGNHEQYF.

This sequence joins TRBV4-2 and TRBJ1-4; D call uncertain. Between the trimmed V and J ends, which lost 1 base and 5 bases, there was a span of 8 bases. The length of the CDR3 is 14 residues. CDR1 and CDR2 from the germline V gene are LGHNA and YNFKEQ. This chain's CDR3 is CASSQAGHNEKLFF. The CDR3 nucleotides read TGTGCCAGCAGCCAAGCGGGTCACAATGAAAAACTGTTTTTT.

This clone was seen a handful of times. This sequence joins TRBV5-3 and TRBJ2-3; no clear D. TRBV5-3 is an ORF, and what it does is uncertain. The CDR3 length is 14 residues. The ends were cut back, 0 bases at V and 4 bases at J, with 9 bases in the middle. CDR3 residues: CARSLAGTADTQYF. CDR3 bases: TGTGCCAGAAGCTTGGCCGGAACGGCAGATACGCAGTATTTT.

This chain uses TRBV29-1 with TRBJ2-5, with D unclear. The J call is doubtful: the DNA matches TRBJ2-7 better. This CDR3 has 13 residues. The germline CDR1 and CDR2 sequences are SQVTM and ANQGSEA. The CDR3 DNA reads TGCAGCGCCTCGACACGAGAGCCCTACGAGCAGTACTTC. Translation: CSASTREPYEQYF.

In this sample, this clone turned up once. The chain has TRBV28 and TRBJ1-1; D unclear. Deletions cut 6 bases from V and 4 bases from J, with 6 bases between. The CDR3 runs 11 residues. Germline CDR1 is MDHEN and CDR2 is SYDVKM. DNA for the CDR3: TGTGCCAGCAGCCGCTCCACTGAAGCTTTCTTT. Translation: CASSRSTEAFF.

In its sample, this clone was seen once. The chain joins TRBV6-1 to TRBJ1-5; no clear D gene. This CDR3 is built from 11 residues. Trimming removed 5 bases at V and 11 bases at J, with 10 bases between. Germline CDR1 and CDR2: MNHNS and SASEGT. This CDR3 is CASSQLAAQHF. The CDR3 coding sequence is TGTGCCAGCAGTCAACTTGCGGCCCAGCATTTT.

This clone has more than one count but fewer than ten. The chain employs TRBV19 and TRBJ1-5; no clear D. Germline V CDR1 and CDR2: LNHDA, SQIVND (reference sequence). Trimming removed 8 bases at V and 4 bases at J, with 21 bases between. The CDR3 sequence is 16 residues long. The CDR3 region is CASRLQDAGSNQPQHF. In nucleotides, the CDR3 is TGTGCCAGTCGCCTTCAGGATGCCGGTAGTAATCAGCCCCAGCATTTT.

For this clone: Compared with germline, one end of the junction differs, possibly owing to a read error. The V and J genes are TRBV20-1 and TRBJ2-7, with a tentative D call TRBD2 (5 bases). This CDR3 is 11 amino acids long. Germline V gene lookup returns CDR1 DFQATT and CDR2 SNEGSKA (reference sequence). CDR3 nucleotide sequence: TGCAGTGCTACTTCGACGGGATTCACTTCGTTC. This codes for CSATSTGFTSF.

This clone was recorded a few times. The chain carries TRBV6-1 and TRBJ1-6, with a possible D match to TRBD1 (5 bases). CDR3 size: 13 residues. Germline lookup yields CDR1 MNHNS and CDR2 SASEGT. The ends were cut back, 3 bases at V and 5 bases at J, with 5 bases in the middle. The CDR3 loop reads CASSDRDNSPLHF. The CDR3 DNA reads TGTGCCAGCAGTGACAGGGATAATTCACCCCTCCACTTT.

CDR3 DNA sequence: TGCAGCGTTGAGGGAGGACTAGGGGTCGAGACCCAGTACTTC. Translating it yields CSVEGGLGVETQYF. This chain joins TRBV29-1 and TRBJ2-5; 7 bases align to TRBD2. This CDR3 comprises 14 residues. V trimming: 3 bases; J trimming: 5 bases; junction bases outside the gene matches: 9. Germline-derived CDR1 and CDR2 are SQVTM and ANQGSEA.